The text below deals with one T cell receptor (beta chain). Antigen specificity is unknown. The CDR3 length is 13 residues. Trimming pared 0 bases from V and 2 bases from J, leaving 5 bases between. Germline CDR1 SGHRS, CDR2 YFSETQ. Both 60 Vbeta primers and 13 Jbeta primers went into the PCR. TCRdb's table, derived via immunoSEQ multiplex PCR, lists solely in-frame clones and lacks some. The repertoire holds about 120,000 clones, roughly 17% seen once, with 2.9% in the top ten. The data were obtained in a study of cytomegalovirus exposure and HLA in healthy donors. Study at large: An analysis done earlier identified 90 million to 120 million unique TCR beta sequences from 190 million or so T cells. Overall study findings and caveats: Later analysis demonstrated an association between a missense DCLRE1C variant and TCR beta V- and J-gene trimming. Earlier findings revealed that most TCR beta V segments proved productive either about 87% or about 30% of the time.

The source material was PBMCs. This sequence originates from a female donor in good health and CMV-seropositive. V gene TRBV5-1 combines with J gene TRBJ1-2; D not resolved. CDR3 DNA: TGCGCCAGCAGCTTGGGGGAGAACTATGGCTACACCTTC. It codes for CASSLGENYGYTF.